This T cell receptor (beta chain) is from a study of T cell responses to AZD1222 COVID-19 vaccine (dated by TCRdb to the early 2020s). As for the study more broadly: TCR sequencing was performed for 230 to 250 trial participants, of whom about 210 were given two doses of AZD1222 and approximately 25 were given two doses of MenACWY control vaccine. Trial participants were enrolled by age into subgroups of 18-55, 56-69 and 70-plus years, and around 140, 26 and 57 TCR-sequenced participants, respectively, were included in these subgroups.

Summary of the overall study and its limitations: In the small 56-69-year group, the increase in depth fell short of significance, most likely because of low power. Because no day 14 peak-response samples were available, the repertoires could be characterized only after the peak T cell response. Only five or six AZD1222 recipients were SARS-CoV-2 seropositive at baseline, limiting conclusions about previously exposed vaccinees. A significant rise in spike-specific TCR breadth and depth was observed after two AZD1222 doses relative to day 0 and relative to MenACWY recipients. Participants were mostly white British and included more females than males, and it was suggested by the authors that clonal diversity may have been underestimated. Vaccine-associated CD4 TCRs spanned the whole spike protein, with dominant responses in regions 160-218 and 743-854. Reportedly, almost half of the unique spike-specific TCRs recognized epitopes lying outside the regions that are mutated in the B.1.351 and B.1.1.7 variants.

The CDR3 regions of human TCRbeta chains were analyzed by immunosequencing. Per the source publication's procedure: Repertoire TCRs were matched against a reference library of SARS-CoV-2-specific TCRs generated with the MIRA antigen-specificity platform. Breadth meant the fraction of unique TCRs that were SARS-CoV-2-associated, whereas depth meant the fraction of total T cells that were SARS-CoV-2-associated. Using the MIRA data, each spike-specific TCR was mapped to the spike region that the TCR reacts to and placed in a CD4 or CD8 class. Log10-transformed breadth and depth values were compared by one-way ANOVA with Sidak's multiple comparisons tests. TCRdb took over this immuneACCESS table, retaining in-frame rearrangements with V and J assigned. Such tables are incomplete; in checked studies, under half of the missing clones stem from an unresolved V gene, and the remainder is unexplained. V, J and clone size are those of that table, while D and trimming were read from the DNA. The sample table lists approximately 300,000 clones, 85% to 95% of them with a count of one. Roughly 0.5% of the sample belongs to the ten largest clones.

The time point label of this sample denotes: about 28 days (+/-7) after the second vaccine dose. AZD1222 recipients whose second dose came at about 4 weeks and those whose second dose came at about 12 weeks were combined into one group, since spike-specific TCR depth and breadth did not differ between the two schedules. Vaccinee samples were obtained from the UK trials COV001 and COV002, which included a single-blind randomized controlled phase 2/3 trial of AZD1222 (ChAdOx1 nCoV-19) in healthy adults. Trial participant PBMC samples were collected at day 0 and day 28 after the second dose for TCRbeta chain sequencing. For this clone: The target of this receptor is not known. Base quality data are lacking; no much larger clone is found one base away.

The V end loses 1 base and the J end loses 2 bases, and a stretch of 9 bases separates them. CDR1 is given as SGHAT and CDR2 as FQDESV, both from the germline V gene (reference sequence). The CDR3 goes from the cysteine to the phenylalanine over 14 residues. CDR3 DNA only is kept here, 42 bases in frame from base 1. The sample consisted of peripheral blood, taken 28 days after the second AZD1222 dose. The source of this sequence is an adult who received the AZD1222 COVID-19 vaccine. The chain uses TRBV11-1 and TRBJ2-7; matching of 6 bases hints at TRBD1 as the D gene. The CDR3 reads CASSLGGGPYEQYF. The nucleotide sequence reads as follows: TGTGCCAGCAGCTTAGGAGGGGGTCCCTACGAGCAGTACTTC.